This T cell receptor beta chain was captured by sequencing in a study of T-cell memory formation after mild COVID-19. Per germline, CDR1 MNHEY and CDR2 SVGAGI. V was clipped by 0 bases and J by 5 bases, with 10 bases between them. This CDR3 region has 14 residues. TCRdb re-derived calls from the 5' RACE reads in MiXCR, one entry per CDR3 protein. The sample has under 200,000 distinct CDR3 sequences; about 9.9% are singletons. The receptor comes from a man between 18 and 29 years old who had mild COVID-19 (a few samples of this study predate the infection). Cell type and time point are not known. Material: PBMCs or a T cell subset sorted from them (not recorded which). The chain is built from TRBV6-5 and TRBJ2-5, with no clear D. In nucleotides, the CDR3 is TGTGCCAGCAGTTACTCGTTCCCCGTTGAGACCCAGTACTTC. Translating gives CASSYSFPVETQYF.